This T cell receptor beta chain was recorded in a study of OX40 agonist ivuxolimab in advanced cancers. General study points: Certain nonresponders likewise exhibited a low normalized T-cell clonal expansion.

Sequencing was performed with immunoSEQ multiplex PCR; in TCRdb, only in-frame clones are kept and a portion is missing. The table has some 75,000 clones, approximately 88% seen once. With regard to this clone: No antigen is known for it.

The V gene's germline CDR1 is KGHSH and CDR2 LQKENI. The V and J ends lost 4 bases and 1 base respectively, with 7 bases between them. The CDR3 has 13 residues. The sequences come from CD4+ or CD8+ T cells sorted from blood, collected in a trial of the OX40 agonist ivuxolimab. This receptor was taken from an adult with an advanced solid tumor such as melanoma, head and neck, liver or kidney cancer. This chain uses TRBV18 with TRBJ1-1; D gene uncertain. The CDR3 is CASSQHRNTEAFF. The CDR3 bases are TGTGCCAGCTCACAGCATAGGAACACTGAAGCTTTCTTT. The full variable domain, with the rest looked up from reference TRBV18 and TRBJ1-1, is NAGVMQNPRHLVRRRGQEARLRCSPMKGHSHVYWYRQLPEEGLKFMVYLQKENIIDESGMPKERFSAEFPKEGPSILRIQQVVRGDSAAYFCASSQHRNTEAFFGQGTRLTVV.